These 20 T cell receptor beta chains came from one sample sequenced in a study of blood T cell repertoires in COVID-19. Using immunoSEQ multiplex PCR, the repertoire was profiled, and TCRdb retains in-frame clones only, with some absent. The sample contains about 170,000 clones, approximately 81% of which appear only once. The sequencing input was peripheral blood. The receptors stem from a woman aged 70-85 years with COVID-19, enrolled during active disease.

CDR3 region: CASALSGSIYEQFF. The DNA of the CDR3 is TGTGCCAGCGCGCTTAGCGGGAGTATCTATGAGCAGTTCTTC. The gene calls are TRBV28 and TRBJ2-1; 9 bases map to TRBD2. With V trimmed by 8 bases and J by 8 bases, 10 bases remained unmatched. Looked up from germline, CDR1 is MDHEN and CDR2 is SYDVKM. The CDR3 loop spans 14 amino acids.

The chain employs TRBV24-1 and TRBJ2-1; 12 bases map to TRBD2. The germline V gene encodes CDR1 KGHDR and CDR2 SFDVKD. The trim removed 5 bases at V and 0 bases at J, leaving 13 bases unmatched. The CDR3 consists of 20 residues. The CDR3 protein is CATSGSGLAGRGSSYNEQFF. The CDR3 DNA is TGTGCCACCAGTGGATCGGGACTAGCGGGCCGGGGTTCCTCCTACAATGAGCAGTTCTTC.

In its sample, this clone was seen once. The chain uses TRBV6-5 and TRBJ1-5, with TRBD1 identical over 8 bases. Germline CDR1 and CDR2: MNHEY and SVGAGI. This CDR3 region has 15 residues. V lost 5 bases and J lost 6; bases outside the gene matches: 9. The CDR3 sequence is CASSPSGGNSQPQHF. The CDR3, as DNA: TGTGCCAGCAGTCCCTCAGGGGGCAACAGTCAGCCCCAGCATTTT.

V and J are TRBV3-1 (or the pseudogene TRBV3-2) and TRBJ2-6; 7 bases are shared with TRBD2. Trimming removed 4 bases from V and 0 bases from J; junction bases left unmatched: 6. The germline V gene encodes CDR1 LGHDT and CDR2 YNNKEL (reference sequence). This CDR3 contains 17 residues. The CDR3 protein is CASSPNGGYSGANVLTF. In nucleotides, the CDR3 is TGTGCCAGCAGCCCCAACGGGGGGTACTCTGGGGCCAACGTCCTGACTTTC.

This rearrangement joins TRBV28 to TRBJ2-6, with D tentatively TRBD1 (6 bases). The CDR3 loop spans 17 amino acids. In germline, CDR1 is MDHEN, CDR2 SYDVKM. Trimming left V 5 bases short and J 0 bases short, with 14 bases between. The CDR3 bases are TGTGCCAGCAGTCTCCTGGACAGTTACTCTGGGGCCAACGTCCTGACTTTC. Translating gives CASSLLDSYSGANVLTF.

This chain uses TRBV28 with TRBJ2-4; 9 bases align to TRBD1. The CDR3 loop spans 17 amino acids. With V trimmed by 10 bases and J by 0 bases, 13 bases remained unmatched. In germline, CDR1 is MDHEN, CDR2 SYDVKM. The CDR3 DNA sequence: TGTGCCATCTCGGGACAGGGTACCTCCCTAGCCAAAAACATTCAGTACTTC. Amino acid sequence: CAISGQGTSLAKNIQYF.

This rearrangement joins TRBV5-4 to TRBJ2-3; TRBD1 agrees at 12 bases. Germline-derived CDR1 and CDR2 are SGHNT and YYREEE (reference sequence). With 1 base clipped from V and 5 bases from J, the junction kept 2 bases outside the gene matches. The CDR3 extends over 15 amino acids. CDR3 DNA sequence: TGTGCCAGCAGCTTGAGGGACAGGGGGCTAGATACGCAGTATTTT. It translates to CASSLRDRGLDTQYF.

A few counts support this clone. The chain carries TRBV7-6 and TRBJ1-2; D is unclear. This CDR3 has 12 residues. Trimming stripped 5 bases from V and 5 bases from J, with 9 bases between. Germline CDR1 and CDR2: SGHVS and FNYEAQ. The CDR3 loop reads CASSPPLYGYTF. CDR3 nucleotides: TGTGCCAGCAGCCCCCCGTTGTATGGCTACACCTTC.

The genes are TRBV5-1 and TRBJ2-1; the match to TRBD1 covers 8 bases. The CDR3 is made up of 16 amino acids. CDR1 and CDR2 from the germline V gene are SGHRS and YFSETQ. The V segment lost 3 bases and the J segment 7 bases; nucleotides outside the gene matches: 12. CDR3 sequence: CASSSDDQGARNEQFF. The CDR3 DNA is TGCGCCAGCAGCTCCGACGACCAGGGGGCGAGAAATGAGCAGTTCTTC. The entire variable domain, with the rest obtained from reference TRBV5-1 and TRBJ2-1, is as follows: KAGVTQTPRYLIKTRGQQVTLSCSPISGHRSVSWYQQTPGQGLQFLFEYFSETQRNKGNFPGRFSGRQFSNSRSEMNVSTLELGDSALYLCASSSDDQGARNEQFFGPGTRLTVL.

In regard to this clone: One end of the junction fails to match germline, which may point to a read error. This rearrangement joins TRBV2 to TRBJ2-1; D is unresolved. This CDR3 has 13 amino acids. CDR1 SNHLY and CDR2 FYNNEI come from the germline V gene. The CDR3 DNA sequence: TGTGCCAGCAGTGAATTCTCCTCCAATGAGCAGTTCTTC. The encoded protein is CASSEFSSNEQFF.

This clone was seen only once. The chain carries TRBV9 and TRBJ2-3, with 7 bases fitting TRBD2. Germline CDR1 is SGDLS and CDR2 is YYNGEE. V shed 1 base and J 4 bases; nucleotides not matched to a gene: 3. The CDR3 spans 14 residues. For the CDR3, the DNA is TGTGCCAGCAGCGTATCCAGCGGGGCAGATACGCAGTATTTT. Translated, it gives CASSVSSGADTQYF.

The J gene is TRBJ1-6, the V gene TRBV25-1; D is perhaps TRBD1 (6 bases). V was clipped by 2 bases and J by 4 bases, with 9 bases between them. The CDR3 has 15 residues. Germline assignment: CDR1 MGHDK and CDR2 SYGVNS. CDR3 in DNA: TGTGCCAGCAGTGAAGCTAGGGGGTATAATTCACCCCTCCACTTT. Translated: CASSEARGYNSPLHF.

The chain has TRBV7-2 and TRBJ1-2; TRBD1 is a possible D gene (6 bases). The CDR3 covers 13 residues. The ends were cut back, 7 bases at V and 7 bases at J, with 16 bases in the middle. Germline V gene lookup returns CDR1 SGHTA and CDR2 FQGNSA. The CDR3 region has the DNA TGTGCCAGCACCCCTGGACAGAGTGCTGGCTACACCTTC. Translated: CASTPGQSAGYTF.

There are a few counts of this clone. This sequence joins TRBV7-9 and TRBJ2-4, with D hard to call. The CDR3 is made up of 16 amino acids. V was pared by 1 base and J by 0 bases, with 10 bases between. The germline CDR1 and CDR2 sequences are SEHNR and FQNEAQ (reference sequence). The CDR3 DNA follows: TGTGCCAGCAGCTTAGAATTGATAGAAGCCAAAAACATTCAGTACTTC. As protein: CASSLELIEAKNIQYF. Supplemented by reference TRBV7-9 and TRBJ2-4, the full variable domain reads DTGVSQNPRHKITKRGQNVTFRCDPISEHNRLYWYRQTLGQGPEFLTYFQNEAQLEKSRLLSDRFSAERPKGSFSTLEIQRTEQGDSAMYLCASSLELIEAKNIQYFGAGTRLSVL.

The gene calls are TRBV29-1 and TRBJ2-2, with TRBD1 identical over 8 bases. This CDR3 spans 12 amino acids. Germline V CDR1 and CDR2: SQVTM, ANQGSEA. V lost 7 bases to trimming and J lost 6 bases; unmatched junction nucleotides: 4. CDR3 nucleotide sequence: TGCAGCGGGGGGACAGGAGCCGGGGAGCTGTTTTTT. As protein: CSGGTGAGELFF.

V usage is TRBV7-2 and J usage is TRBJ2-1, with TRBD1 identical over 8 bases. This CDR3 comprises 16 residues. The germline V gene has CDR1 SGHTA and CDR2 FQGNSA. V shed 2 bases, J shed 5 bases, and the junction held 8 bases outside the gene matches. The CDR3 DNA sequence: TGTGCCAGCAGCTTATTTGTCAGGGGGCTCGACAATGAGCAGTTCTTC. Its protein is CASSLFVRGLDNEQFF.

This clone was detected once. V usage is TRBV5-1 and J usage is TRBJ2-3, with TRBD2 identical over 7 bases. V lost 1 base to trimming and J lost 1 base; unmatched junction nucleotides: 6. This CDR3 region has 16 residues. Germline V CDR1 and CDR2: SGHRS, YFSETQ. The CDR3 loop is CASSLSLGGGTDTQYF. The CDR3 region has the DNA TGCGCCAGCAGCTTGTCGTTGGGAGGGGGCACAGATACGCAGTATTTT.

In this sample, this clone turned up once. This rearrangement joins TRBV10-1 to TRBJ1-1; D gene uncertain. Germline V gives CDR1 WNHNN, CDR2 SYGVQD (reference sequence). The CDR3 totals 18 residues. Trimming took off 3 bases at V and 0 bases at J, with 20 bases between the two ends. The DNA of the CDR3 is TGCGCCAGCAGTGATTTCGAGGGAATTAGTTGGGTGAACACTGAAGCTTTCTTT. It yields the protein CASSDFEGISWVNTEAFF.

The chain couples TRBV19 to TRBJ1-1; 11 bases match TRBD1. The CDR3 is 14 amino acids. Germline CDR1 and CDR2: LNHDA and SQIVND (reference sequence). V gave up 5 bases and J gave up 4 bases; unmatched junction bases: 3. The chain's CDR3 is CASSSGTGGTEAFF. The DNA for the CDR3 is TGTGCCAGTAGTTCCGGGACAGGGGGCACTGAAGCTTTCTTT.

V usage is TRBV5-6 and J usage is TRBJ1-1; 8 positions match TRBD1. Trimming at V came to 3 bases and at J to 10 bases, leaving 17 bases not matched to a gene. The CDR3 contains 16 residues. Germline CDR1 and CDR2: SGHDT and YYEEEE. The DNA for the CDR3 is TGTGCCAGCAGCTCGGGGGGCGGACAGGGCCCTCTTAGAGCTTTCTTT. Amino acids: CASSSGGGQGPLRAFF.